One sample yielded the 29 T cell receptor beta chains listed below, sequenced in a study of blood T cell repertoires in COVID-19. Clones were read by immunoSEQ multiplex PCR, and TCRdb kept only the in-frame ones, dropping some. The table has 89,000 or so clones, nearly 95% seen once; the top ten hold around 4.2%. The sample comprised peripheral blood. Every receptor here comes from a human donor with active COVID-19. The donor label of this sample is uncertain.

The V gene is TRBV6-2 or TRBV6-3, the J gene TRBJ2-4, with D possibly being TRBD1 (6 bases). Germline-derived CDR1 and CDR2 are MNHEY and SVGEGT. V shed 4 bases and J shed 5 bases, with 15 bases lying between them. The CDR3 runs 15 residues. As DNA, the CDR3 is TGTGCCAGCAGTTTCGGTTTAGGGGGACAAAACATTCAGTACTTC. This gives the protein CASSFGLGGQNIQYF.

The CDR3 is CASSPDRGSEAFF. The CDR3 DNA reads TGTGCCAGCTCACCCGACAGGGGTTCCGAAGCTTTCTTT. The V call is TRBV18, the J call TRBJ1-1, with 8 bases lining up with TRBD1. Germline CDR1 reads KGHSH; CDR2 reads LQKENI. This CDR3 comprises 13 residues. V shed 3 bases and J 8 bases; nucleotides not matched to a gene: 5.

The V call is TRBV28, the J call TRBJ2-7, with D possibly TRBD2 on 6 matching bases. Germline CDR1 reads MDHEN; CDR2 reads SYDVKM. Trimming took 3 bases from V and 0 from J, leaving 18 bases between them. This CDR3 has 17 amino acids. For the CDR3, the DNA is TGTGCCAGCAGTTTTAGCCTTCGGGACTCAAGCTCCTACGAGCAGTACTTC. This sequence encodes CASSFSLRDSSSYEQYF.

Turning to this clone: This same CDR3 is encoded by further DNA sequences in the sample. The CDR3 DNA reads TGTGCCAGCAGCGTGGGACTAGCGGGAGTCGAGCAGTACTTC. Its protein is CASSVGLAGVEQYF. V and J are TRBV9 and TRBJ2-7, with TRBD2 matching 14 bases. The junction had 1 base not matched to a gene; V was cut back by 2 bases and J by 6 bases. Germline loops: CDR1 SGDLS, CDR2 YYNGEE. The length of the CDR3 is 14 residues.

The chain combines TRBV28 with TRBJ2-2; D may be TRBD1 (6 bases). Trimming cost V 4 bases and J 1 base, with 10 bases left between them. Germline assignment: CDR1 MDHEN and CDR2 SYDVKM. The CDR3 contains 15 residues. CDR3 in DNA: TGTGCCAGCAGTTCTACAGGGCAGAACACCGGGGAGCTGTTTTTT. Its translation is CASSSTGQNTGELFF.

In its sample, this clone was seen once. The rearrangement joins TRBV28 to TRBJ2-2; possible D gene TRBD1, 6 bases. The germline gives CDR1 MDHEN, CDR2 SYDVKM. V lost 6 bases, J lost 6 bases, and 11 bases lay in between. The CDR3 consists of 13 residues. CDR3 in amino acids: CASRPTGPGELFF. In DNA, the CDR3 is TGTGCCAGCAGGCCAACAGGGCCCGGGGAGCTGTTTTTT.

The chain uses TRBV10-3 and TRBJ2-1; 14 bases align to TRBD2. The CDR3 totals 16 residues. Looked up from germline, CDR1 is ENHRY and CDR2 is SYGVKD. Trimming at V came to 8 bases and at J to 0 bases, leaving 3 bases not matched to a gene. CDR3 residues: CAIRLAGGHSYNEQFF. The CDR3, as DNA: TGTGCCATCCGACTAGCGGGAGGGCACTCCTACAATGAGCAGTTCTTC.

J is TRBJ2-1 and V is TRBV10-2; D unresolved. The CDR3 sequence is 12 residues long. Germline V CDR1 and CDR2: WSHSY, SAAADI. Trimming took off 7 bases at V and 5 bases at J, with 9 bases between the two ends. The CDR3 sequence is CASKTSNNEQFF. DNA for the CDR3: TGCGCCAGCAAGACAAGTAACAATGAGCAGTTCTTC.

The chain uses TRBV18 and TRBJ1-3; TRBD1 agrees at 10 bases. Looked up from germline, CDR1 is KGHSH and CDR2 is LQKENI. The CDR3 is made up of 16 amino acids. J gave up 1 base and V 4 bases, and 4 bases lay outside the gene matches. CDR3: CASSLGTGASGNTIYF. The CDR3 region has the DNA TGTGCCAGCTCACTGGGGACAGGGGCTTCTGGAAACACCATATATTTT.

The chain couples TRBV11-1 to TRBJ2-5; 7 nucleotides match TRBD2. The V gene end was trimmed by 5 bases and the J gene end by 7 bases; junction bases not matched to a gene: 13. This CDR3 comprises 15 residues. CDR1 and CDR2 (germline): SGHAT, FQDESV (reference sequence). The CDR3 coding sequence is TGTGCCAGCAGCCCTATGTCCAGCGGGGAAGGGACCCAGTACTTC. This codes for CASSPMSSGEGTQYF. Full variable domain (outside the CDR3, taken from reference TRBV11-1 and TRBJ2-5): EAEVAQSPRYKITEKSQAVAFWCDPISGHATLYWYRQILGQGPELLVQFQDESVVDDSQLPKDRFSAERLKGVDSTLKIQPAELGDSAMYLCASSPMSSGEGTQYFGPGTRLLVL.

V gene TRBV9 combines with J gene TRBJ1-1; D not certain. This CDR3 region has 15 residues. CDR1 SGDLS and CDR2 YYNGEE come from the germline V gene. Trimming left V 4 bases short and J 5 bases short, with 18 bases between. Written as DNA, the CDR3 is TGTGCCAGCAGCCCGCGAGATCTAATGTGGACTGAAGCTTTCTTT. Amino acids: CASSPRDLMWTEAFF.

Note on this clone: Sequence at one end of the junction differs from germline and may be a read error. The chain uses TRBV6-2 or TRBV6-3 and TRBJ2-4, with 8 bases fitting TRBD2. Germline loops: CDR1 MNHEY, CDR2 SVGEGT. This CDR3 is built from 11 residues. Written as DNA, the CDR3 is TGTGCCAGCAGTCTCGGGGGGGACAATATCTTC. Translation gives CASSLGGDNIF.

CDR3 sequence: CASSLRSSGGALRTDTQYF. CDR3 nucleotide sequence: TGTGCCAGCAGCTTAAGGTCTAGCGGGGGGGCCTTGAGGACAGATACGCAGTATTTT. This chain joins TRBV7-6 and TRBJ2-3; 12 bases fit TRBD2. CDR3 length: 19 residues. Germline-derived CDR1 and CDR2 are SGHVS and FNYEAQ. The V gene end was trimmed by 2 bases and the J gene end by 3 bases; junction bases not matched to a gene: 12.

The rearrangement joins TRBV29-1 to TRBJ2-1; TRBD2 is a possible D gene (5 bases). The ends were cut back, 3 bases at V and 0 bases at J, with 18 bases in the middle. This CDR3 spans 17 amino acids. Germline V lookup: CDR1 SQVTM, CDR2 ANQGSEA. CDR3 in amino acids: CSVERAGTLGSYNEQFF. CDR3 nucleotides: TGCAGCGTTGAGAGGGCCGGAACATTGGGCTCCTACAATGAGCAGTTCTTC.

The chain is built from TRBV14 and TRBJ2-1; no reliable D call. The CDR3 has 14 amino acids. Per the germline V gene, CDR1 is SGHDN and CDR2 is FVKESK. Trimming pared 4 bases from V and 4 bases from J, leaving 11 bases between. The CDR3 DNA reads as TGTGCCAGCAGCCCAGACCTAAAATACAATGAGCAGTTCTTC. It specifies CASSPDLKYNEQFF.

The gene calls are TRBV6-5 and TRBJ1-2, with TRBD1 matching over 7 bases. Per germline, CDR1 MNHEY and CDR2 SVGAGI. This CDR3 comprises 14 residues. Losses at the gene ends were 2 bases for V and 3 bases for J; bases not matched to a gene: 3. The CDR3 DNA is TGTGCCAGCAGTTACGGACAGGCTTACTATGGCTACACCTTC. This encodes CASSYGQAYYGYTF.

The chain couples TRBV24-1 to TRBJ2-2, with TRBD2 matching 8 bases. V gave up 9 bases and J gave up 5 bases; unmatched junction bases: 16. CDR1 and CDR2 from the germline V gene are KGHDR and SFDVKD. This CDR3 comprises 17 residues. The CDR3 sequence is CATGAGSGTSTTGELFF. CDR3 bases: TGTGCCACCGGAGCGGGTAGCGGGACATCCACTACCGGGGAGCTGTTTTTT.

The genes are TRBV7-9 and TRBJ2-7, with 10 bases that match TRBD1. Germline V lookup: CDR1 SEHNR, CDR2 FQNEAQ (reference sequence). The CDR3 is 14 residues long. The V gene end was trimmed by 5 bases and the J gene end by 3 bases; junction bases not matched to a gene: 4. The CDR3 region is CASSPWTGGYEQYF. CDR3 in DNA: TGTGCCAGCAGCCCGTGGACAGGGGGCTACGAGCAGTACTTC.

The J gene is TRBJ2-4, the V gene TRBV15, with D perhaps TRBD1 (5 bases). CDR1 is LNHNV, CDR2 YYDKDF, per germline (reference sequence). Trimming removed 1 base from V and 1 base from J, with 8 bases in between. The CDR3 is 15 residues long. CDR3 sequence (DNA): TGTGCCACCAGCAGAGGCCGACAGGCCAAAAACATTCAGTACTTC. Its protein is CATSRGRQAKNIQYF.

Comments on this clone: Germline is not matched at one junction end, which may reflect a read error. The genes are TRBV6-5 and TRBJ2-7; possible D gene TRBD2, 7 bases. The CDR3 totals 16 residues. Per the germline V gene, CDR1 is MNHEY and CDR2 is SVGAGI. CDR3 nucleotide sequence: TGTGCCAGCAGTCACTCAGGGGCGGGGGCCTCCTACGAGCAGTACTTC. Protein product: CASSHSGAGASYEQYF.

The chain employs TRBV12-3 or TRBV12-4 and TRBJ2-7; TRBD2 is a possible D gene (5 bases). Trimming pared 11 bases from V and 6 bases from J, leaving 20 bases between. This CDR3 region has 13 residues. The CDR3 DNA reads TGTGCCTCGTCCCCCCGGCAGGAGGCCGAGCAGTACTTC. Encoded protein: CASSPRQEAEQYF.

The chain recombines TRBV7-8 with TRBJ2-1; D may be TRBD1 (5 bases). Germline V gene data show CDR1 as SGHVS and CDR2 as FQNEAQ. V lost 5 bases to trimming and J lost 8 bases, with 22 bases between them. This CDR3 has 16 amino acids. The CDR3 DNA follows: TGTGCCAGCAGCCCAAGGACACATCGCACAATCGATGAGCAGTTCTTC. It codes for CASSPRTHRTIDEQFF.

The J gene is TRBJ2-5, the V gene TRBV19, with 7 bases identical to TRBD2. CDR3 size: 15 residues. Looked up from germline, CDR1 is LNHDA and CDR2 is SQIVND (reference sequence). J lost 4 bases, V lost 4 bases, and 9 bases had no gene match. Here the CDR3 DNA reads TGTGCCAGTAGTAGGGCTGGGGGGGAGATAGAGACCCAGTACTTC. As protein: CASSRAGGEIETQYF.

The chain has TRBV3-1 (or the pseudogene TRBV3-2) and TRBJ1-2, with D unclear. The CDR3 spans 12 residues. CDR1 and CDR2 (germline): LGHDT, YNNKEL (reference sequence). With 11 bases removed from V and 7 bases from J, the gap between germline ends came to 17 bases. This CDR3 is CACGEGLGGYTF. CDR3 coding DNA: TGTGCCTGTGGGGAGGGCCTCGGTGGCTACACCTTC.

The chain links TRBV5-6 to TRBJ1-5, with D possibly matching TRBD1 (6 bases). V lost 2 bases and J lost 7, with 16 bases in between. The V gene's germline CDR1 is SGHDT and CDR2 YYEEEE. This CDR3 region has 15 residues. The CDR3 reads CASSFSQGFGQPQHF. The CDR3 coding sequence is TGTGCCAGCAGCTTCTCGCAGGGGTTCGGCCAGCCCCAGCATTTT.

This chain joins TRBV27 and TRBJ2-3; 15 bases map to TRBD2. J was trimmed by 9 bases and V by 6 bases; bases with no gene match: 10. Germline V lookup: CDR1 MNHEY, CDR2 SMNVEV (reference sequence). This CDR3 is 16 amino acids long. In DNA form, the CDR3 reads TGTGCCAGCAGCCCGGGACTAGCGGGGGGACTTCAGACGCAGTATTTT. Translation: CASSPGLAGGLQTQYF.

The V call is TRBV19, the J call TRBJ2-1, with 9 bases matching TRBD1. The length of the CDR3 is 14 residues. Trimming took 9 bases from V and 3 from J; bases not matched to a gene: 6. Germline V lookup: CDR1 LNHDA, CDR2 SQIVND (reference sequence). CDR3 amino acids: CASTDRGVYNEQFF. The CDR3, as DNA: TGTGCCAGCACGGACAGGGGAGTCTACAATGAGCAGTTCTTC. Full variable domain (missing parts from reference TRBV19 and TRBJ2-1): DGGITQSPKYLFRKEGQNVTLSCEQNLNHDAMYWYRQDPGQGLRLIYYSQIVNDFQKGDIAEGYSVSREKKESFPLTVTSAQKNPTAFYLCASTDRGVYNEQFFGPGTRLTVL.

This clone was detected once. The chain uses TRBV6-2 or TRBV6-3 and TRBJ2-5, with TRBD2 identical over 7 bases. Germline loops: CDR1 MNHEY, CDR2 SVGEGT. Trimming removed 5 bases from V and 3 bases from J; junction bases left unmatched: 12. CDR3 length equals 16 residues. In DNA, the CDR3 is TGTGCCAGCAGTGACACGGGAGGCCCCTCCAAAGAGACCCAGTACTTC. Protein sequence: CASSDTGGPSKETQYF.

The chain couples TRBV4-1 to TRBJ2-5; 9 bases align to TRBD2. Trimming cost V 4 bases and J 5 bases; bases outside gene matches: 20. The CDR3 contains 19 residues. CDR1 is MGHRA and CDR2 is YSYEKL in the germline V gene. Here the CDR3 DNA reads TGCGCCAGCAGCCCCCGGGTTAGCGGGGGCGCTAACCCGTGGGAGACCCAGTACTTC. It specifies CASSPRVSGGANPWETQYF.